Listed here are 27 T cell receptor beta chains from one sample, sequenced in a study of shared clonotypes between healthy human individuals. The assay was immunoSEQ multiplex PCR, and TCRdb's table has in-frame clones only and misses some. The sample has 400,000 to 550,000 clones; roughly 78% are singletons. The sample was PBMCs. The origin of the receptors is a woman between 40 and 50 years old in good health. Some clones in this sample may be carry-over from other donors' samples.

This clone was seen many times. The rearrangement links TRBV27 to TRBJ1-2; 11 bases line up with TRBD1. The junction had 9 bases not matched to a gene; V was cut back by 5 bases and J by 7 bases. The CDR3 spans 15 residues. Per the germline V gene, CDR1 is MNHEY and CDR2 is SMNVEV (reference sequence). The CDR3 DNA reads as TGTGCCAGCAGTCCTTTAGGACAGGGGGCGTCTGGCTACACCTTC. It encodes CASSPLGQGASGYTF.

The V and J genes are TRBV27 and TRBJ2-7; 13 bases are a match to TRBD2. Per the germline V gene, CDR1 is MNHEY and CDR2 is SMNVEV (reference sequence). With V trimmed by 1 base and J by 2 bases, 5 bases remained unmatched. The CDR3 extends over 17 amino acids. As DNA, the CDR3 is TGTGCCAGCAGTTTATGGGGGACTAGCGGGGCCACCTACGAGCAGTACTTC. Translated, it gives CASSLWGTSGATYEQYF.

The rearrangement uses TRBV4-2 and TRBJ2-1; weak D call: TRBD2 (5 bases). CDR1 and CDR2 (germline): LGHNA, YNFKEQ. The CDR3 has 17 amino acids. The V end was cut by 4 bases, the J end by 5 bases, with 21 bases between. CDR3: CASSPSTFVGRDNEQFF. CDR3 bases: TGTGCCAGCAGCCCGTCGACCTTCGTCGGGCGGGACAATGAGCAGTTCTTC.

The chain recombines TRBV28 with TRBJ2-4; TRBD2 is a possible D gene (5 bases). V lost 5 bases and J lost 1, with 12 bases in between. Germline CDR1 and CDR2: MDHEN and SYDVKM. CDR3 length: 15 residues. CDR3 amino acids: CASSPRGLAKNIQYF. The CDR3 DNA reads TGTGCCAGCAGTCCACGAGGGCTGGCCAAAAACATTCAGTACTTC. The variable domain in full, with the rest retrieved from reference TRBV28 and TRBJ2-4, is DVKVTQSSRYLVKRTGEKVFLECVQDMDHENMFWYRQDPGLGLRLIYFSYDVKMKEKGDIPEGYSVSREKKERFSLILESASTNQTSMYLCASSPRGLAKNIQYFGAGTRLSVL.

The CDR3: CASSLLPGTGSGAFF. CDR3 nucleotide sequence: TGTGCCAGCAGTTTATTGCCCGGGACAGGGTCCGGAGCTTTCTTT. The genes are TRBV27 and TRBJ1-1; 9 positions agree with TRBD1. This CDR3 comprises 15 residues. The germline V gene has CDR1 MNHEY and CDR2 SMNVEV (reference sequence). V trimming: 1 base; J trimming: 10 bases; junction bases outside the gene matches: 10.

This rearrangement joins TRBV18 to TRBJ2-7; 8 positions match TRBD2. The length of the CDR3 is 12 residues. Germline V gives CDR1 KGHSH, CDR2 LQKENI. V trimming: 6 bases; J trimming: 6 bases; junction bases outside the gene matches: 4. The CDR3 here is CASSPTSGEQYF. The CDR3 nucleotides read TGTGCCAGCTCGCCAACTAGCGGCGAGCAGTACTTC.

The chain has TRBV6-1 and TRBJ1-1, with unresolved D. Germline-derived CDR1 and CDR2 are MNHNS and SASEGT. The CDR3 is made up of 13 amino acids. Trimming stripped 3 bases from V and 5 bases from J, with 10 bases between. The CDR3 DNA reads TGTGCCAGCAGTGATGGTGGTATAACTGAAGCTTTCTTT. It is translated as CASSDGGITEAFF.

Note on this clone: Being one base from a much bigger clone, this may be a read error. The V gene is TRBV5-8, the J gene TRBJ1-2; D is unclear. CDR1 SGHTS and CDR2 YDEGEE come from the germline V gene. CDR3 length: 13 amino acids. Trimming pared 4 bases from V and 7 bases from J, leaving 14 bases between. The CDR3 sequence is CASSPTHLVGYTF. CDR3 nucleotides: TGTGCCAGCAGCCCGACCCACCTGGTTGGCTACACCTTC.

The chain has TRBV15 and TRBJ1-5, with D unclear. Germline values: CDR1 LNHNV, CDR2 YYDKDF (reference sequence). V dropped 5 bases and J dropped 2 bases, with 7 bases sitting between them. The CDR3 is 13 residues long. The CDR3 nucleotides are TGTGCCACCAGCGGGGAAGGCAATCAGCCCCAGCATTTT. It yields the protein CATSGEGNQPQHF.

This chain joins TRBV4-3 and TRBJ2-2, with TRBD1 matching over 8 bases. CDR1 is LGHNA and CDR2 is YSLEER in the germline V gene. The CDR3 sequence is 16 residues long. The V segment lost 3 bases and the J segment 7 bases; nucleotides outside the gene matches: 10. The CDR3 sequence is CASSQGKTGDVGELFF. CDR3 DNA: TGCGCCAGCAGCCAGGGCAAGACAGGGGACGTCGGGGAGCTGTTTTTT.

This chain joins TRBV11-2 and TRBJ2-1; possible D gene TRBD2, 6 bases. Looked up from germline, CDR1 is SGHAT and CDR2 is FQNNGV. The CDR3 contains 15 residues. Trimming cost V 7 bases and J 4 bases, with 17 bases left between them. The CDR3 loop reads CASKRDTSTYNEQFF. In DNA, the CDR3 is TGTGCCAGCAAACGAGACACTAGCACATACAATGAGCAGTTCTTC.

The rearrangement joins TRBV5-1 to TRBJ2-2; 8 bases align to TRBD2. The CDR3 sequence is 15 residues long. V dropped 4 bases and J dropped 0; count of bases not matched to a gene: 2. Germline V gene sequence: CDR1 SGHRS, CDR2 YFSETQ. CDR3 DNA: TGCGCCAGCAGCATTAGCGGGACGAACACCGGGGAGCTGTTTTTT. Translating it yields CASSISGTNTGELFF.

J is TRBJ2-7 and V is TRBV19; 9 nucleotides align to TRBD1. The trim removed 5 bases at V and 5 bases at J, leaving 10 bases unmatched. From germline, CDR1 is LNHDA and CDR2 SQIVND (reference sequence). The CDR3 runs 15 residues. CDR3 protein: CASSGTGTGYHEQYF. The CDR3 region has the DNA TGTGCCAGTAGTGGGACCGGGACAGGGTACCACGAGCAGTACTTC.

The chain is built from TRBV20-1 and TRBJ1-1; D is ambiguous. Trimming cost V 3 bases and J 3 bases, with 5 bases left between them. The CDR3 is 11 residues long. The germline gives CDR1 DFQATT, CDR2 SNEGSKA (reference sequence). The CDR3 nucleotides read TGCAGTGCTAGCCGGGACACTGAAGCTTTCTTT. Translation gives CSASRDTEAFF.

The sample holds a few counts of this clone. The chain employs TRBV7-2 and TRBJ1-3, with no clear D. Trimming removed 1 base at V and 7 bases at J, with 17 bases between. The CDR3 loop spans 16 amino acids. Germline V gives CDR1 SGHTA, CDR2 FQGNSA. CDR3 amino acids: CASSLGAAAFSNTIYF. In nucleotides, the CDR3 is TGTGCCAGCAGCTTAGGAGCGGCAGCTTTCTCGAACACCATATATTTT.

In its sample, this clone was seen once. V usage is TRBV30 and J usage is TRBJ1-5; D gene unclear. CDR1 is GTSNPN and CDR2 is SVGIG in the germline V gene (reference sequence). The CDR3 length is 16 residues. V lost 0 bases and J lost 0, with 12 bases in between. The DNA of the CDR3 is TGTGCCTGGAGTGTACGTCAGCCCTATAGCAATCAGCCCCAGCATTTT. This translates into CAWSVRQPYSNQPQHF.

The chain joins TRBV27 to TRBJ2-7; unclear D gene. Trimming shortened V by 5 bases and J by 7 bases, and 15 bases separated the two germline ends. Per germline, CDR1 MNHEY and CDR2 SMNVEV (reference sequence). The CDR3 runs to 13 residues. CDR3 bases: TGTGCCAGCAGTCTAAGAAAATTGGGTGAGCAGTACTTC. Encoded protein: CASSLRKLGEQYF.

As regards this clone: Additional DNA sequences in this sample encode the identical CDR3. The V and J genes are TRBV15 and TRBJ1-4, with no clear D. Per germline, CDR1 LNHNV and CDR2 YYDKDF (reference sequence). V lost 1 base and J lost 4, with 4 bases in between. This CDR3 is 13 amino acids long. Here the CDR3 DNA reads TGTGCCACCAGCAGAGGTTATAATGAAAAACTGTTTTTT. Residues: CATSRGYNEKLFF.

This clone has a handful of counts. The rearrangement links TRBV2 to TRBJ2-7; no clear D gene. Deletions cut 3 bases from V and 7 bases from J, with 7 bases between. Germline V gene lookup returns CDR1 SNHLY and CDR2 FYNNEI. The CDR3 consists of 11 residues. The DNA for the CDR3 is TGTGCCAGCAGTGATTGGGTAGAGCAGTACTTC. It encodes CASSDWVEQYF.

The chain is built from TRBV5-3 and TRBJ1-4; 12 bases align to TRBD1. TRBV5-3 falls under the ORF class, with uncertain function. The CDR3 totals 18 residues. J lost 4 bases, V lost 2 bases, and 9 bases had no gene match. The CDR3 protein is CARSFRDRGQRGNEKLFF. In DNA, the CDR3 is TGTGCCAGAAGCTTCCGGGACAGGGGGCAGAGAGGTAATGAAAAACTGTTTTTT.

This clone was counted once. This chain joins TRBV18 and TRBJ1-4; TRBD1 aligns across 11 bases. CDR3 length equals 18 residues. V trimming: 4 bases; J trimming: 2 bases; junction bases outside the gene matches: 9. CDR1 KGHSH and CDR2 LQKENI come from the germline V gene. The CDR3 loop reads CASSRTGTGGVTNEKLFF. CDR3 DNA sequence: TGTGCCAGCTCACGGACCGGGACAGGGGGTGTTACTAATGAAAAACTGTTTTTT.

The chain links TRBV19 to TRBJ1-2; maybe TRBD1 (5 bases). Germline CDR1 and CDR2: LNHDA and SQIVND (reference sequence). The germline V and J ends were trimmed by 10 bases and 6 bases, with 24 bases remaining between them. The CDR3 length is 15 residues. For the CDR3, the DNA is TGTGCCACCTCCGGGACGGACCCACCGACACATGGCTACACCTTC. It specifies CATSGTDPPTHGYTF.

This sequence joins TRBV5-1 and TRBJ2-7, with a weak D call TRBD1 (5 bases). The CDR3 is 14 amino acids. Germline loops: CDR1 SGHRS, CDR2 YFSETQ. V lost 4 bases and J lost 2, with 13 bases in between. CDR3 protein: CASSLAQGTYEQYF. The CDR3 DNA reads TGCGCCAGCAGCCTGGCCCAGGGAACCTACGAGCAGTACTTC.

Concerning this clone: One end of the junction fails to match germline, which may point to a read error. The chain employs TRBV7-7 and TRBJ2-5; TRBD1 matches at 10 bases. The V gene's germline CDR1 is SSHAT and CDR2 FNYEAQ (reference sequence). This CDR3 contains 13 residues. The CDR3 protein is CASSRTGGETQYF. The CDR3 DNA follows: TGTGCTAGCAGCAGGACAGGGGGAGAGACCCAGTACTTC.

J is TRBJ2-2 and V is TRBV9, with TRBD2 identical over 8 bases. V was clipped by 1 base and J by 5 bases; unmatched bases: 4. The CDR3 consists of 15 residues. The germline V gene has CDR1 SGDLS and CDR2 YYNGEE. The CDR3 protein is CASSVSGSSTGELFF. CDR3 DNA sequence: TGTGCCAGCAGCGTAAGCGGGAGCTCTACCGGGGAGCTGTTTTTT. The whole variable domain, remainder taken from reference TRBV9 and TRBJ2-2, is DSGVTQTPKHLITATGQRVTLRCSPRSGDLSVYWYQQSLDQGLQFLIQYYNGEERAKGNILERFSAQQFPDLHSELNLSSLELGDSALYFCASSVSGSSTGELFFGEGSRLTVL.

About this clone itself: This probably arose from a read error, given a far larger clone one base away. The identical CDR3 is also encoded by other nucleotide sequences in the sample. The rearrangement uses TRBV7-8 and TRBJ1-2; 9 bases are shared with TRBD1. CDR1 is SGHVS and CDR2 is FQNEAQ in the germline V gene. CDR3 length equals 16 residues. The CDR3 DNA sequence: TGTGCCAGCAGCCGAAGTTGGGACAGGGTTAACTATGGCTACACTTTC. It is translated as CASSRSWDRVNYGYTF.

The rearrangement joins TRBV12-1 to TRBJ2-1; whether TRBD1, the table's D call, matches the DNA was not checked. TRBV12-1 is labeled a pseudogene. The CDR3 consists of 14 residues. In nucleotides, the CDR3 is TGTGCCAGCAGCTCCGGACAGGGTATGGGTGAGCAGTTCTTC. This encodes CASSSGQGMGEQFF.